The 5 T cell receptor beta chains in this list originate from one sample, sequenced in a study of T cells after yellow fever vaccination. MiXCR, run by TCRdb on the 5' RACE reads, gives a single entry per CDR3 protein. The top ten hold about 25% of the sample, which has about 310,000 distinct CDR3 sequences, about 3.5% seen once. The sample here was PBMCs, taken on the day of the yellow fever booster vaccination. These receptors came from a man in his late teens or twenties who received the YFV17D yellow fever vaccine.

This clonotype showed up many times. The V and J genes are TRBV12-3 or TRBV12-4 and TRBJ2-7; possibly TRBD2 for D (5 bases). Trimming removed 5 bases at V and 3 bases at J, with 5 bases between. CDR3 length: 11 amino acids. This CDR3 is CASSRGYEQYF. The CDR3 DNA sequence: TGTGCCAGCAGTCGGGGCTACGAGCAGTACTTC.

This clonotype was detected ten times or more. This sequence joins TRBV6-2 or TRBV6-3 and TRBJ2-1; 10 bases line up with TRBD1. CDR3 size: 14 residues. The germline CDR1 and CDR2 sequences are MNHEY and SVGEGT. V lost 6 bases to trimming and J lost 9 bases; unmatched junction nucleotides: 8. The chain's CDR3 is CASSLGQGLSEQFF. Here the CDR3 DNA reads TGTGCCAGCAGCCTGGGACAGGGGCTCAGTGAGCAGTTCTTC.

This clonotype was counted ten times or more. The chain recombines TRBV6-5 with TRBJ2-2, with D hard to call. The CDR3 loop spans 15 amino acids. Germline lookup yields CDR1 MNHEY and CDR2 SVGAGI. The V end lost 5 bases, the J end lost 6 bases, and 16 bases lay between the germline ends. CDR3 DNA sequence: TGTGCCAGCAGTCGTAGAGAATTCTGGCCCGGGGAGCTGTTTTTT. Its protein is CASSRREFWPGELFF.

The chain combines TRBV10-3 with TRBJ2-7; 12 bases line up with TRBD2. V was pared by 7 bases and J by 7 bases, with 2 bases of the junction left unmatched. The CDR3 is made up of 12 amino acids. Germline V gene lookup returns CDR1 ENHRY and CDR2 SYGVKD. The CDR3 nucleotides are TGTGCCATCAAGGGGACTAGCGGGGAGCAGTACGTC. Its translation is CAIKGTSGEQYV.

This clonotype was seen many times. This chain links TRBV6-2 or TRBV6-3 with TRBJ2-1; D is unclear. Germline values: CDR1 MNHEY, CDR2 SVGEGT. There are 14 residues in the CDR3. V was shortened by 7 bases and J by 5 bases, with 15 bases between the two germline ends. The CDR3 region is CASNPQKPNNEQFF. The DNA for the CDR3 is TGTGCCAGCAATCCACAGAAGCCAAACAATGAGCAGTTCTTC.